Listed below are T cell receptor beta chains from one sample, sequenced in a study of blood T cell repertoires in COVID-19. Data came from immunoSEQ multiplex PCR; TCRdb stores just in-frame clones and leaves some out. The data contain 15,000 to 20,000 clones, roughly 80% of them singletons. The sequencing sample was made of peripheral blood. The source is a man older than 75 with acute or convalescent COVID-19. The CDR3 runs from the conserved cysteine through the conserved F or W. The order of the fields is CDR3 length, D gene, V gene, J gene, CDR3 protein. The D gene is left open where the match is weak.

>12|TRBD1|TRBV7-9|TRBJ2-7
CASSLYRGEQYF
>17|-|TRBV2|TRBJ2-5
CASSPQGFATTGETQYF
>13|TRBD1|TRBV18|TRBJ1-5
CASSTQGDQPQHF
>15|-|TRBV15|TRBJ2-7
CATSRLSAPSYEQYF
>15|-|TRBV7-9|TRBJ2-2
CASSLITTNTGELFF
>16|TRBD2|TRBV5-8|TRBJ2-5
CASSRKGLGPQETQYF
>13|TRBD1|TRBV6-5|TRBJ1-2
CASRGRTGDGYTF
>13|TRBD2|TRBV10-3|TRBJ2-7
CATLAGAGGEQYF
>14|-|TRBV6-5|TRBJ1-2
CASSRTSTNYGYTF
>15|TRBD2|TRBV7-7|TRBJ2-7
CASSKSSGGAYEQYF
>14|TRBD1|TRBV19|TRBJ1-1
CASWDRAMNTEAFF
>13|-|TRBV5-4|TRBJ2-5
CASSFRDLETQYF
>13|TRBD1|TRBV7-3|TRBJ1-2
CASSPGQGEGYTF
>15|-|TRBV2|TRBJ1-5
CASARSGDNNQPQHF
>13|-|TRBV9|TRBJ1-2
CASSGTAHYGYTF
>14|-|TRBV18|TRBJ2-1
CASSYEDRNNEQFF
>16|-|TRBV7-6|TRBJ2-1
CASSLDKRASYNEQFF
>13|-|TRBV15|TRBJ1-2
CATSRVPREGYTF
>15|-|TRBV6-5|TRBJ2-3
CASSYSRDSGDTQYF
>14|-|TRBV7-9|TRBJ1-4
CASSLYATNEKLFF
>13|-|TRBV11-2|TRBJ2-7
CASFKQGLGEQYF
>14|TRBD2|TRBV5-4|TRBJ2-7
CASSFFRGGGEQYF
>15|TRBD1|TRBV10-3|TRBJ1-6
CAISEFPGQNSPLHF
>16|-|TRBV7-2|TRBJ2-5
CASSLVAGSAGETQYF
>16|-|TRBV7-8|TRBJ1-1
CASSLVEVGANTEAFF
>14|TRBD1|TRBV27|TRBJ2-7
CASSLGTGFYEQYF